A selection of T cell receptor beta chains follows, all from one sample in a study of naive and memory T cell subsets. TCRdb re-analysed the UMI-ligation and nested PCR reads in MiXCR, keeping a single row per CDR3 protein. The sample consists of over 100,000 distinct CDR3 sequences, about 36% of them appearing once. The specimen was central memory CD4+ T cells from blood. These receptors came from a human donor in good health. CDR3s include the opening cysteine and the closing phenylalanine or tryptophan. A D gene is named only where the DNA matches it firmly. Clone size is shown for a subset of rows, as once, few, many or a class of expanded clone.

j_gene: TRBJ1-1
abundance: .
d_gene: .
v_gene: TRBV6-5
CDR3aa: CASLNLRGAQHTEAFF
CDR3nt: TGTGCCAGCCTGAACCTGCGGGGGGCACAACACACTGAAGCTTTCTTT

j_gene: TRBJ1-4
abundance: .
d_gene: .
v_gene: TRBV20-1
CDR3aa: CSPQTGTSNEKLFF
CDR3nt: TGCAGTCCCCAGACCGGGACCTCTAACGAAAAACTGTTTTTT

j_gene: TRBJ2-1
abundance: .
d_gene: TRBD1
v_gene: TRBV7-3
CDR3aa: CASSLRGTGGHEQFF
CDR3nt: TGTGCCAGCAGCTTACGTGGGACAGGGGGTCATGAGCAGTTCTTC

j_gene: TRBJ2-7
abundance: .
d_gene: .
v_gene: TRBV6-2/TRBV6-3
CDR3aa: CASSYPYEQYF
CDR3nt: TGTGCCAGCAGTTACCCCTACGAGCAGTACTTC

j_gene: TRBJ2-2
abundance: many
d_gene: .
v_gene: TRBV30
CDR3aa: CAWSGDMNTGELFF
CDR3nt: TGTGCCTGGAGTGGGGACATGAACACCGGGGAGCTGTTTTTT

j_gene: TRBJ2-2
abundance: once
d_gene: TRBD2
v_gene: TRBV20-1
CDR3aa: CSARAGTSGRNTGELFF
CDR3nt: TGCAGTGCTAGGGCAGGGACTAGCGGGAGGAACACCGGGGAGCTGTTTTTT

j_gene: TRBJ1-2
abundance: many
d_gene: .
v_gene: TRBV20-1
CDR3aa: CSAEARGGNYGYTF
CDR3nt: TGCAGTGCTGAGGCCCGGGGAGGGAACTATGGCTACACCTTC

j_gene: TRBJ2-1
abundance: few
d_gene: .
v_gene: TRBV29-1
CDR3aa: CAGGTYWNEQFF
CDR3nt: TGCGCCGGGGGTACCTACTGGAATGAGCAGTTCTTC

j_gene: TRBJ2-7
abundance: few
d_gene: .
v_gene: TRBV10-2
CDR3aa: CASSEATAVEQYF
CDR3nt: TGCGCCAGCAGTGAGGCGACAGCCGTCGAGCAGTACTTC

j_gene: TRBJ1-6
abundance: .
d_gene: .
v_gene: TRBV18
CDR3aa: CASSPRTERNSPLHF
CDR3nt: TGTGCCAGCTCACCAAGGACAGAGCGTAATTCACCCCTCCACTTT

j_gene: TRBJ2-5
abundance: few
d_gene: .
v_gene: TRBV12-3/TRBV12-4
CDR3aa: CASSLVGTQETQYF
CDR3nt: TGTGCCAGCAGTTTAGTGGGGACACAAGAGACCCAGTACTTC

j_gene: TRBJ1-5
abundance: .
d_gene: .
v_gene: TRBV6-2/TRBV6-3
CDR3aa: CASSYGGAGNQPQHF
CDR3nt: TGTGCCAGCAGTTATGGCGGGGCTGGCAATCAGCCCCAGCATTTT

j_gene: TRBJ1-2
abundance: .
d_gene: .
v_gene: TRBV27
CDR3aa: CASKGMSYGYTF
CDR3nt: TGTGCCAGCAAGGGGATGAGCTATGGCTACACCTTC